The present TCR beta chain was sequenced within a study of T cell responses to AZD1222 COVID-19 vaccine. Study-level findings and limits: Once two AZD1222 doses were given, Spike-specific TCR breadth and depth went up. Repertoires were obtained only post-peak T cell response. Donors were largely white British and mainly female; clonal diversity was possibly underestimated.

A word on this clone: The antigen is undetermined.

The method was immunoSEQ multiplex PCR; TCRdb's version includes in-frame clones alone and lacks a portion of them. Among some 110,000 clones, around nine tenths were seen once, and the ten largest hold 3.3%. The specimen comprised peripheral blood, sampled 28 days after the second dose of the MenACWY control vaccine. The receptor was derived from an adult who received the MenACWY meningococcal vaccine as a control.

Written as DNA, the CDR3 is TGTGCCAGCAGTTACTCATTCCGGGGTCCCACCGGGGAGCTGTTTTTT. Its protein is CASSYSFRGPTGELFF. The rearrangement links TRBV6-5 to TRBJ2-2; a weak D match, TRBD2 (5 bases). This CDR3 is 16 amino acids long. Germline CDR1 reads MNHEY; CDR2 reads SVGAGI. Trimming removed 0 bases at V and 4 bases at J, with 12 bases between.